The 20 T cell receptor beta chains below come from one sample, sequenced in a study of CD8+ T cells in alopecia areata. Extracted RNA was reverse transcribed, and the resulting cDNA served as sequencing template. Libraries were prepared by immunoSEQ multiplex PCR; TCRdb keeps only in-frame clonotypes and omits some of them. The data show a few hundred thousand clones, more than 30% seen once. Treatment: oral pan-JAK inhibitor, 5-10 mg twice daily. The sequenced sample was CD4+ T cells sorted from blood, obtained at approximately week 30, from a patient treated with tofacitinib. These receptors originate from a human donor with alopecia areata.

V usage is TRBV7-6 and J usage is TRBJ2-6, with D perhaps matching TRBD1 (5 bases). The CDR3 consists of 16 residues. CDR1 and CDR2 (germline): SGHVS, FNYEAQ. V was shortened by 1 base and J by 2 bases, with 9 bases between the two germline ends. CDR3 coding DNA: TGTGCCAGCAGCTTAGAACGCAGGGCTGGGGCCAACGTCCTGACTTTC. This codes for CASSLERRAGANVLTF.

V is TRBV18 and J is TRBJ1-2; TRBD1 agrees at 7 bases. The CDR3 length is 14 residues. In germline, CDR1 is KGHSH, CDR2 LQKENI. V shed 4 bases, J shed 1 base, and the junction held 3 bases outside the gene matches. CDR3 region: CASSQGTVNYGYTF. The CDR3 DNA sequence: TGTGCCAGCTCACAAGGGACAGTTAACTATGGCTACACCTTC.

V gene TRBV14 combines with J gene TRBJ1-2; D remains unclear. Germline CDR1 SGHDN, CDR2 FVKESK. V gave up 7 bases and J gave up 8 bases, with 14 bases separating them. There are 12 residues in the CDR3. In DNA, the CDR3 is TGTGCCAGCAAGCCAGCGGCTGGGGGCTACACCTTC. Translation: CASKPAAGGYTF.

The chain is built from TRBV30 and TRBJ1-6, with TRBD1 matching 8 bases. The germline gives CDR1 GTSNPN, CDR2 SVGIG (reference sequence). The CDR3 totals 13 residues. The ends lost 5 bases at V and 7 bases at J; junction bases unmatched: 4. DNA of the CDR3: TGTGCCTGGCGCGGACAGGGAAATTCACCCCTCCACTTT. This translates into CAWRGQGNSPLHF.

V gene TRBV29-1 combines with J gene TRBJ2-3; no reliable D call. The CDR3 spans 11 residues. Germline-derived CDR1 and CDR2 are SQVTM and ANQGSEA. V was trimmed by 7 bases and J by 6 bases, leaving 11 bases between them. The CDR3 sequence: CSATNPDTQYF. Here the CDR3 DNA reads TGCAGCGCTACAAACCCCGATACGCAGTATTTT.

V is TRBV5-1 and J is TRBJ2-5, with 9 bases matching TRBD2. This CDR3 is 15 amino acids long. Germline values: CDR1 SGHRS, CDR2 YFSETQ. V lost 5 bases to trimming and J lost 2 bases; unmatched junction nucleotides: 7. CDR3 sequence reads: CASRQGLAQQETQYF. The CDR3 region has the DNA TGCGCCAGCAGACAAGGACTAGCGCAACAAGAGACCCAGTACTTC.

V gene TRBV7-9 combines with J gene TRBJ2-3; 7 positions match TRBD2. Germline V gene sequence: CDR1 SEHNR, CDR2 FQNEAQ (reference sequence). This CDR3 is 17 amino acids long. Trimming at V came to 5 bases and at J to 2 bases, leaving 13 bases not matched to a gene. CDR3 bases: TGTGCCAGCAGCCAAGAACGGCTAGCGGACAACACAGATACGCAGTATTTT. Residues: CASSQERLADNTDTQYF.

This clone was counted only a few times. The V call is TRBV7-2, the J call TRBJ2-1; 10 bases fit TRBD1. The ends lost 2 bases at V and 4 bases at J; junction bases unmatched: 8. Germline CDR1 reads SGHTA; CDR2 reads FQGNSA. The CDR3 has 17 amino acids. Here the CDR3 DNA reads TGTGCCAGCAGCTTAAGAGAAGGACAGGGGGTTTACAATGAGCAGTTCTTC. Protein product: CASSLREGQGVYNEQFF. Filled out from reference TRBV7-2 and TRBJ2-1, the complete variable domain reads GAGVSQSPSNKVTEKGKDVELRCDPISGHTALYWYRQSLGQGLEFLIYFQGNSAPDKSGLPSDRFSAERTGGSVSTLTIQRTQQEDSAVYLCASSLREGQGVYNEQFFGPGTRLTVL.

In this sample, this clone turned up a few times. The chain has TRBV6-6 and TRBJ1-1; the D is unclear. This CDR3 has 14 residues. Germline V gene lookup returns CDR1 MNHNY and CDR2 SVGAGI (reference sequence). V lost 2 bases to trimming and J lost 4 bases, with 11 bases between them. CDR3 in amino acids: CASSYQVEGTEAFF. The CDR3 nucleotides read TGTGCCAGCAGTTACCAGGTGGAGGGCACTGAAGCTTTCTTT.

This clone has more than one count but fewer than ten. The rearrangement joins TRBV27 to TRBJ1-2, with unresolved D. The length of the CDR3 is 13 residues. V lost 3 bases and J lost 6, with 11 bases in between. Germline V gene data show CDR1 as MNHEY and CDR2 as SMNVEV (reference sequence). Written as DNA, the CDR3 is TGTGCCAGCAGTTTTAACGGCCAGAATGGCTACACCTTC. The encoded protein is CASSFNGQNGYTF.

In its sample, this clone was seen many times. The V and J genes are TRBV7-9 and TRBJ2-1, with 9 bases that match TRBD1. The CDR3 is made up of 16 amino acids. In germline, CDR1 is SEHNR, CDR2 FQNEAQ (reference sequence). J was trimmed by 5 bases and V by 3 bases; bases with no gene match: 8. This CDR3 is CASSFPGQGTHNEQFF. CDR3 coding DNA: TGTGCCAGCAGCTTTCCCGGACAGGGGACCCACAATGAGCAGTTCTTC.

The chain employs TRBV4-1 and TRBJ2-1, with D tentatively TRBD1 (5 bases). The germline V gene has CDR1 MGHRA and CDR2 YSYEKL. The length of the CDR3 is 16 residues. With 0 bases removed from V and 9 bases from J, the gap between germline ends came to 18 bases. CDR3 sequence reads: CASSQDSVSRVPEQFF. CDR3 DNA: TGCGCCAGCAGCCAAGACTCAGTTTCCAGGGTTCCTGAGCAGTTCTTC.

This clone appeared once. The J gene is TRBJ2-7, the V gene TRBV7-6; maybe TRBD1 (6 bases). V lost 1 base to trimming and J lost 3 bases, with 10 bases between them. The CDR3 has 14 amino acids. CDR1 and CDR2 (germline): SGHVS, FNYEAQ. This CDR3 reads CASSLGTGSYEQYF. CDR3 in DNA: TGTGCCAGCAGCTTAGGCACAGGGAGCTACGAGCAGTACTTC.

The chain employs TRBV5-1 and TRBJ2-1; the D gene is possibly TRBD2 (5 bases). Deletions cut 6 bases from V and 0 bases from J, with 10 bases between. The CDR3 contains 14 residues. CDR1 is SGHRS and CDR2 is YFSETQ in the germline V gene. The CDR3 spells CASTYGNSYNEQFF. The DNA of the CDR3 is TGCGCCAGCACCTACGGGAACTCCTACAATGAGCAGTTCTTC.

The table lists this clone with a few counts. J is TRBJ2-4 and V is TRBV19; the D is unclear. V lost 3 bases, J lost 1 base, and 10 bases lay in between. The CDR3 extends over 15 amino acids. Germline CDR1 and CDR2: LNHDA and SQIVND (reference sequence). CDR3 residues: CASSMARRAKNIQYF. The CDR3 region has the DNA TGTGCCAGTAGTATGGCACGAAGGGCCAAAAACATTCAGTACTTC.

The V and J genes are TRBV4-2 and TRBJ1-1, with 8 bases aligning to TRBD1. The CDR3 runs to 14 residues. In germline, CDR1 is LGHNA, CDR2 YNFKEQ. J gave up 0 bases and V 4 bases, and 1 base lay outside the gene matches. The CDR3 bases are TGTGCCAGCAGCCTGGACAGGGTGAACACTGAAGCTTTCTTT. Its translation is CASSLDRVNTEAFF.

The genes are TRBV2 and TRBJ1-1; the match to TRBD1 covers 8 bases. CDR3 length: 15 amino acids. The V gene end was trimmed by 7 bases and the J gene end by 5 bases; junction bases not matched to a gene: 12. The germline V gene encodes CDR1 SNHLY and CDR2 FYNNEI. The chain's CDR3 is CASTLRQGRETEAFF. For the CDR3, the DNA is TGTGCCAGCACCCTGAGACAGGGGAGGGAAACTGAAGCTTTCTTT.

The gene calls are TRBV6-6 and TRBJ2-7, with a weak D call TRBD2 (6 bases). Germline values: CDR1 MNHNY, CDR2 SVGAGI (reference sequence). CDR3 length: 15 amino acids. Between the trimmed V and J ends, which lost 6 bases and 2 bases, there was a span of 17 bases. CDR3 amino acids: CASSSTGLATYEQYF. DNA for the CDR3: TGTGCCAGCAGCTCGACGGGACTCGCGACCTACGAGCAGTACTTC.

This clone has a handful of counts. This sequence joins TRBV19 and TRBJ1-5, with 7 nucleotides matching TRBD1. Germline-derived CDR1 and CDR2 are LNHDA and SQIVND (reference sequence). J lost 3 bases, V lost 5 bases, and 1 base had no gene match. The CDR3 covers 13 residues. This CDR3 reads CASSGTDNQPQHF. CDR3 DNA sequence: TGTGCCAGTAGTGGGACAGACAATCAGCCCCAGCATTTT.

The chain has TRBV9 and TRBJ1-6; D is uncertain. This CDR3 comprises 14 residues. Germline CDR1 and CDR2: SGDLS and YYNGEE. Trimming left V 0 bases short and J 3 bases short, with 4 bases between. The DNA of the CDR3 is TGTGCCAGCAGCGTAGCTGACTATAATTCACCCCTCCACTTT. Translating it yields CASSVADYNSPLHF.